The entry below gives a single TCR beta chain sequence along with its context. The antigen this receptor binds is unknown. No base qualities exist here, and no much larger clone lies one base off it. TCR beta CDR3 regions were amplified from genomic DNA with the immunoSEQ assay, a bias-controlled multiplex PCR using V- and J-specific primers. A proprietary barcode and Illumina adapter sequences were added to the CDR3 amplicons in a second PCR step. CDR3 libraries were sequenced on an Illumina MiSeq instrument. The original methods were these. Export and quality control were done with immunoSEQ Analyzer 3.0, while downstream analyses used R Bioconductor and Immunarch. Only productive rearrangements within the normalized downsampled data set were used in the calculation of repertoire metrics. Pathologically expanded clonotypes were defined as those larger than 5 templates in the normalized cohort. The Inverse Simpson Index was used to measure repertoire diversity. The non-normalized data set was used for CMV-specificity analyses so that all clonotypes could be captured. TCRdb mirrors the immuneACCESS table, restricted to in-frame sequences. Some clones are absent from its copies; in checked studies, under half trace to an unresolved V gene, and the reason for the others is unknown. V, J and clone size are taken as reported in that table, and D and trimming were inferred from the DNA itself. The sample records 50,000 or so clones, approximately 82% of which are singletons. The top ten clonotypes cover over 4% of the sample.

These data are taken from a study of T cell clonotyping in hematopoietic cell transplantation (dated by TCRdb to the early 2020s). About the study as a whole: Recipient samples taken before transplant were collected after cytoreduction. Patients were recruited between September 2015 and 2017 and followed until late 2020 or death. A total of more than 130 blood samples were collected in the study from 35 to 45 consecutive transplant recipients and their related donors. The full study reports these points: Sample size was limited, and cells were not sorted, so CD4 and CD8 repertoire contributions could not be separated. After transplant, TCR diversity in recipients dropped, and pathologically expanded clonotypes climbed progressively between day 30 and day 180. Broader TCR repertoire diversity after transplant was predicted by Inverse Simpson Index values from donors and from recipients before transplant. Only a small fraction of recipient repertoires overlapped donor repertoires, with over 95% appearing de novo at the given depth.

Relative to germline, V is 8 bases shorter and J is 8 bases shorter, with 18 bases between their ends. Reading the germline V gene gives CDR1 KGHSH and CDR2 LQKENI. The CDR3 goes from the cysteine to the phenylalanine over 14 residues. Of the read, only the CDR3 DNA is kept; its 42 bases are in frame from base 1. Reading the label with the study, this specimen's time point is: recipient sample about 28 days before transplant, after cytoreduction. Blood from recipients was drawn about 28 days before transplant and again at days 30, 100 and 180 after transplant. Using Nuclei Lysis Solution, genomic DNA was extracted from unfractionated peripheral blood mononuclear cells that were either fresh or cryopreserved.

This clonotype was obtained from a man aged 55 to 70 with myelodysplastic syndrome. Some clones in this sample may be carry-over from other donors' samples. Sequenced material: peripheral blood mononuclear cells, taken before stem cell transplant. Recombination connected TRBV18 to TRBJ1-4; no D gene can be assigned with confidence. DNA sequence: TGTGCCAGCACGCGCTGGACGTTACAGGAAAAACTGTTTTTT. The resulting protein is CASTRWTLQEKLFF.